This T cell receptor (beta chain) is from a study of chemoradiotherapy in HPV16-positive cancers. Study overall: Functional T-cell assays on a couple of HPV16-positive patients' cells defined candidate HPV-specific clones and common TCR motifs.

The repertoire was sequenced with immunoSEQ multiplex PCR; TCRdb's copy has only in-frame clones and lacks some. The sample shows 30,000 to 35,000 clones, about nine tenths of them seen only once. There are 17 residues in the CDR3. With V trimmed by 2 bases and J by 0 bases, 10 bases remained unmatched. Germline assignment: CDR1 SGHNT and CDR2 YYREEE (reference sequence). The sequence derives from a human donor with HPV-associated anogenital cancer. V gene TRBV5-4 combines with J gene TRBJ1-1; the match to TRBD1 covers 7 bases. The sequencing used blood, collected from a patient who underwent chemoradiotherapy. Here the CDR3 DNA reads TGTGCCAGCAGCTTAGAGGTGAAAAGGGGGCTGAACACTGAAGCTTTCTTT. It encodes CASSLEVKRGLNTEAFF.